These 24 T cell receptor beta chains share one sample of origin, sequenced in a study of T cell changes during pregnancy in multiple sclerosis. Only in-frame clones appear in the TCRdb table, and some are missing; sequencing was by immunoSEQ multiplex PCR. The sample carries 65,000 to 75,000 clones, 91% recorded once. The specimen was peripheral blood, collected in the third trimester of pregnancy. These receptors came from a female donor in good health, enrolled as a control in a pregnancy study.

The chain employs TRBV20-1 and TRBJ2-7, with D perhaps TRBD1 (5 bases). V lost 6 bases and J 5 bases, leaving 11 bases between the germline ends. Germline V gives CDR1 DFQATT, CDR2 SNEGSKA (reference sequence). The CDR3 extends over 11 amino acids. CDR3 DNA: TGCAGTGCCCCCCAAGGGGACGAGCAGTACTTC. This translates into CSAPQGDEQYF.

The genes are TRBV6-5 and TRBJ2-7; no reliable D call. Germline V gene sequence: CDR1 MNHEY, CDR2 SVGAGI. Trimming took off 6 bases at V and 1 base at J, with 13 bases between the two ends. There are 14 residues in the CDR3. Here the CDR3 reads CASRKSDKSYEQYF. CDR3 nucleotide sequence: TGTGCCAGCAGAAAGTCAGACAAATCCTACGAGCAGTACTTC.

The chain uses TRBV5-1 and TRBJ1-6; 7 bases match TRBD1. The CDR3 has 16 amino acids. The J segment lost 8 bases and the V segment lost 1 base, leaving 9 bases of the junction unmatched. Germline CDR1 SGHRS, CDR2 YFSETQ. CDR3 region: CASSLSLGQAYSPLHF. In DNA form, the CDR3 reads TGCGCCAGCAGCTTGTCTTTAGGACAGGCCTATTCACCCCTCCACTTT.

The rearrangement links TRBV29-1 to TRBJ2-5; D gene ambiguous. Germline V lookup: CDR1 SQVTM, CDR2 ANQGSEA. V was cut by 6 bases and J by 2 bases, with 13 bases left in between. The CDR3 is 13 amino acids. The CDR3 DNA reads as TGCAGCGTCCAGGCTCCAACTCAAGAGACCCAGTACTTC. Its protein is CSVQAPTQETQYF.

This chain's CDR3 is CASRDRENTGELFF. For the CDR3, the DNA is TGTGCCAGTAGAGACAGGGAGAACACCGGGGAGCTGTTTTTT. The chain employs TRBV19 and TRBJ2-2; 7 bases map to TRBD1. V gave up 6 bases and J gave up 1 base; unmatched junction bases: 2. The CDR3 is 14 residues long. The V gene's germline CDR1 is LNHDA and CDR2 SQIVND (reference sequence).

The chain employs TRBV6-5 and TRBJ1-2, with 7 nucleotides matching TRBD1. Germline CDR1 MNHEY, CDR2 SVGAGI. The CDR3 has 14 amino acids. J lost 7 bases, V lost 0 bases, and 5 bases had no gene match. CDR3 in amino acids: CASSYSEGASGYTF. CDR3 DNA sequence: TGTGCCAGCAGTTACTCAGAGGGGGCGAGTGGCTACACCTTC.

The rearrangement joins TRBV15 to TRBJ1-5, with D perhaps TRBD1 (5 bases). V was cut by 5 bases and J by 4 bases, with 9 bases left in between. Germline V CDR1 and CDR2: LNHNV, YYDKDF (reference sequence). The CDR3 extends over 13 amino acids. In DNA form, the CDR3 reads TGTGCCACCAGCTACCCAGGGAATCAGCCCCAGCATTTT. This sequence encodes CATSYPGNQPQHF.

V is TRBV18 and J is TRBJ1-1; 8 nucleotides align to TRBD1. CDR3 length equals 15 residues. V shed 5 bases, J shed 6 bases, and the junction held 11 bases outside the gene matches. Germline V gene data show CDR1 as KGHSH and CDR2 as LQKENI. CDR3 sequence (DNA): TGTGCCAGCTCAACCACAGGGGGATCAGGCGCTGAAGCTTTCTTT. Protein: CASSTTGGSGAEAFF.

The chain couples TRBV29-1 to TRBJ1-2; a possible D gene is TRBD1 (6 bases). From germline, CDR1 is SQVTM and CDR2 ANQGSEA. Trimming shortened V by 0 bases and J by 6 bases, and 14 bases separated the two germline ends. The CDR3 totals 14 residues. The CDR3 coding sequence is TGCAGCGTTGAAGATCCGTGGGGGGGCAATGGCTACACCTTC. Translated: CSVEDPWGGNGYTF.

This sequence joins TRBV5-1 and TRBJ1-2; 11 bases are shared with TRBD1. Trimming removed 0 bases from V and 7 bases from J; junction bases left unmatched: 8. Germline CDR1 SGHRS, CDR2 YFSETQ. The CDR3 runs 16 residues. The CDR3 coding sequence is TGCGCCAGCAGCTTGGAGGACAGGGGGCTAGGGAGTGGCTACACCTTC. Protein: CASSLEDRGLGSGYTF.

This chain links TRBV4-2 with TRBJ2-7; TRBD2 agrees at 9 bases. The V and J ends lost 0 bases and 3 bases, in that order; junction bases with no gene match: 6. CDR1 is LGHNA and CDR2 is YNFKEQ in the germline V gene. The CDR3 runs to 16 residues. In DNA form, the CDR3 reads TGTGCCAGCAGCCAAGATGGGCTAGCGGGGAGCTACGAGCAGTACTTC. Translated, it gives CASSQDGLAGSYEQYF.

This clone has just one count. The chain has TRBV19 and TRBJ2-1, with a weak D call TRBD2 (6 bases). V lost 3 bases and J lost 0, with 12 bases in between. Germline-derived CDR1 and CDR2 are LNHDA and SQIVND (reference sequence). The CDR3 sequence is 16 residues long. CDR3 coding DNA: TGTGCCAGTAGTATTTGGGGAGGTGGCTCCTACAATGAGCAGTTCTTC. It specifies CASSIWGGGSYNEQFF.

The chain couples TRBV7-2 to TRBJ1-2, with TRBD1 matching 8 bases. This CDR3 has 14 amino acids. The junction had 6 bases not matched to a gene; V was cut back by 5 bases and J by 4 bases. Germline V gene lookup returns CDR1 SGHTA and CDR2 FQGNSA. CDR3 DNA: TGTGCCAGCAGCGGGAGGGACAGGATCTATGGCTACACCTTC. Residues: CASSGRDRIYGYTF.

The chain combines TRBV19 with TRBJ2-1, with 7 bases that match TRBD1. V was pared by 5 bases and J by 12 bases, with 4 bases of the junction left unmatched. Germline V lookup: CDR1 LNHDA, CDR2 SQIVND (reference sequence). This CDR3 has 11 amino acids. CDR3 amino acids: CASSETGRQFF. For the CDR3, the DNA is TGTGCCAGTAGTGAGACAGGGCGGCAGTTCTTC.

The chain has TRBV4-3 and TRBJ1-1, with unresolved D. This CDR3 region has 15 residues. Looked up from germline, CDR1 is LGHNA and CDR2 is YSLEER. Trimming removed 1 base from V and 7 bases from J, with 16 bases in between. DNA of the CDR3: TGCGCCAGCAGCCAAGTACCGGTCCAACAGAGTGAAGCTTTCTTT. It specifies CASSQVPVQQSEAFF.

The chain links TRBV18 to TRBJ1-5; D ambiguous. This CDR3 comprises 14 residues. The germline gives CDR1 KGHSH, CDR2 LQKENI. The V end was cut by 2 bases, the J end by 2 bases, with 7 bases between. The CDR3 DNA sequence: TGTGCCAGCTCACCATCGGGAGGCAATCAGCCCCAGCATTTT. It translates to CASSPSGGNQPQHF. Using reference TRBV18 and TRBJ1-5 for the parts outside the CDR3, the full variable domain is NAGVMQNPRHLVRRRGQEARLRCSPMKGHSHVYWYRQLPEEGLKFMVYLQKENIIDESGMPKERFSAEFPKEGPSILRIQQVVRGDSAAYFCASSPSGGNQPQHFGDGTRLSIL.

This chain links TRBV6-5 with TRBJ2-7; the D gene is possibly TRBD1 (6 bases). The length of the CDR3 is 13 residues. CDR1 MNHEY and CDR2 SVGAGI come from the germline V gene. V lost 6 bases and J lost 3, with 12 bases in between. CDR3 sequence reads: CASSRTVNYEQYF. The CDR3, as DNA: TGTGCCAGCAGCCGGACAGTTAACTACGAGCAGTACTTC.

This chain joins TRBV4-1 and TRBJ1-5; 7 nucleotides line up with TRBD1. With V trimmed by 0 bases and J by 3 bases, 8 bases remained unmatched. This CDR3 region has 17 residues. Germline values: CDR1 MGHRA, CDR2 YSYEKL. Here the CDR3 reads CASSQDPGQNFNQPQHF. The CDR3 nucleotides read TGCGCCAGCAGCCAAGACCCGGGACAGAATTTCAATCAGCCCCAGCATTTT.

The chain combines TRBV18 with TRBJ2-1; unclear D gene. Trimming removed 3 bases from V and 6 bases from J, with 12 bases in between. Germline assignment: CDR1 KGHSH and CDR2 LQKENI. CDR3 size: 14 residues. The CDR3 is CASSPASPPNEQFF. The CDR3 coding sequence is TGTGCCAGCTCACCGGCTAGTCCCCCCAATGAGCAGTTCTTC.

The V gene is TRBV28, the J gene TRBJ2-7; possible D gene TRBD2, 7 bases. The CDR3 spans 12 residues. V was trimmed by 10 bases and J by 3 bases, leaving 13 bases between them. The germline CDR1 and CDR2 sequences are MDHEN and SYDVKM. CDR3: CATLGGGYEQYF. DNA for the CDR3: TGTGCCACCCTAGGGGGGGGCTACGAGCAGTACTTC.

V and J are TRBV5-1 and TRBJ2-1; D may be TRBD2 (5 bases). This CDR3 is 16 amino acids long. Germline-derived CDR1 and CDR2 are SGHRS and YFSETQ. V lost 0 bases and J 0 bases, leaving 10 bases between the germline ends. DNA for the CDR3: TGCGCCAGCAGCTTGGATGTAGCGAGCTCCTACAATGAGCAGTTCTTC. Protein: CASSLDVASSYNEQFF. Combining the CDR3 with reference TRBV5-1 and TRBJ2-1 gives the whole variable domain KAGVTQTPRYLIKTRGQQVTLSCSPISGHRSVSWYQQTPGQGLQFLFEYFSETQRNKGNFPGRFSGRQFSNSRSEMNVSTLELGDSALYLCASSLDVASSYNEQFFGPGTRLTVL.

The genes are TRBV29-1 and TRBJ1-2; no clear D gene. Trimming took 1 base from V and 0 from J, leaving 12 bases between them. This CDR3 is 15 amino acids long. CDR1 is SQVTM, CDR2 ANQGSEA, per germline. CDR3 sequence: CSVEVPRAANYGYTF. CDR3 sequence (DNA): TGCAGCGTTGAAGTCCCGAGGGCGGCTAACTATGGCTACACCTTC.

The chain couples TRBV9 to TRBJ2-1, with TRBD2 matching 8 bases. The germline V gene has CDR1 SGDLS and CDR2 YYNGEE. The CDR3 runs 16 residues. The V gene end was trimmed by 4 bases and the J gene end by 6 bases; junction bases not matched to a gene: 12. The CDR3 is CASSPSPGTRVNEQFF. As DNA, the CDR3 is TGTGCCAGCAGCCCCTCCCCGGGGACTAGGGTCAATGAGCAGTTCTTC.

A few counts support this clone. V is TRBV7-9 and J is TRBJ1-6; 9 bases fit TRBD1. Germline V gene sequence: CDR1 SEHNR, CDR2 FQNEAQ (reference sequence). This CDR3 spans 15 amino acids. J lost 7 bases, V lost 5 bases, and 6 bases had no gene match. The CDR3 protein is CASSDLGQGNSPLHF. CDR3 nucleotides: TGTGCCAGCAGCGACCTGGGACAGGGAAATTCACCCCTCCACTTT.